This TCR beta chain was identified in a study of CD8 T cells in Susac syndrome. The RNA input was 0.5 to 1 ug, and it was reverse transcribed with random hexamers. TCRdb itself ran the immunoSEQ multiplex PCR reads through MiXCR, one entry per CDR3 protein. Among about 240,000 distinct CDR3 sequences listed, 90% to 97% were seen once. Germline CDR1 reads SQVTM; CDR2 reads ANQGSEA. This CDR3 region has 14 residues. The germline V and J ends were trimmed by 4 bases and 5 bases, with 14 bases remaining between them. V gene TRBV29-1 combines with J gene TRBJ2-2; possible D gene TRBD2, 6 bases. The sequenced material came from CD4+ T cells from PBMCs. This receptor was identified in a human donor with Susac syndrome. CDR3 bases: TGCAGCGTTGGTCAGGGCGGGAAAACCGGGGAGCTGTTTTTT. It translates to CSVGQGGKTGELFF.